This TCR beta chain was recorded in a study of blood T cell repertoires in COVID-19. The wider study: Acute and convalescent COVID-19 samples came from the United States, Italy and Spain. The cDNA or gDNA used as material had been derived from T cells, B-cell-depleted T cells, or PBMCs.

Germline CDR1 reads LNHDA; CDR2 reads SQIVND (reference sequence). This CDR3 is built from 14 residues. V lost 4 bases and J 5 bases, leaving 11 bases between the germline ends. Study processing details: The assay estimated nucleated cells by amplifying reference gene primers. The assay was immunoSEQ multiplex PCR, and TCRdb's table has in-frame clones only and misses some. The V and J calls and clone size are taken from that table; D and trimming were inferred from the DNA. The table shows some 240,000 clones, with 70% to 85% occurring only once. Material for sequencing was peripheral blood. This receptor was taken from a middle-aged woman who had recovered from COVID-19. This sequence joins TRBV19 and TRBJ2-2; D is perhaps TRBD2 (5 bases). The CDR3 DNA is TGTGCCAGTAGTACCGATCGGGGAACCGGGGAGCTGTTTTTT. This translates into CASSTDRGTGELFF.